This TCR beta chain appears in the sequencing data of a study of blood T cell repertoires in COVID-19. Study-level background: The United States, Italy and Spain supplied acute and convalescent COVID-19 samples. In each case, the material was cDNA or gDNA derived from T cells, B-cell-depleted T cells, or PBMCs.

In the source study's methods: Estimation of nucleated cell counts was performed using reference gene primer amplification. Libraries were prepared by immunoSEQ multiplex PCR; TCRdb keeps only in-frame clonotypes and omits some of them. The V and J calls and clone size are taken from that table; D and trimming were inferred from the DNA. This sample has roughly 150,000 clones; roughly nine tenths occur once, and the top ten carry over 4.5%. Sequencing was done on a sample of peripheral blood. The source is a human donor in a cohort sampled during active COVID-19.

CDR3 nucleotides: TGCGCCAGCAGCTTGGAAGGGGAGGTCCGTCAGCCCCAGCATTTT. It encodes CASSLEGEVRQPQHF. This sequence joins TRBV5-1 and TRBJ1-5, with a possible D match to TRBD1 (5 bases). Per the germline V gene, CDR1 is SGHRS and CDR2 is YFSETQ. Trimming took 0 bases from V and 6 from J, leaving 13 bases between them. There are 15 residues in the CDR3.